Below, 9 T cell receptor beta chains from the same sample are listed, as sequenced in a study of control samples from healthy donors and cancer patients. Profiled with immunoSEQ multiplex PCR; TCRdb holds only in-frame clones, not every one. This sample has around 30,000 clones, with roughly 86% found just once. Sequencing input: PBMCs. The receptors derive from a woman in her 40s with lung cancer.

The CDR3 is CASSIATGKTDTQYF. The CDR3 DNA sequence: TGTGCCAGTAGTATAGCGACAGGGAAGACAGATACGCAGTATTTT. The chain links TRBV19 to TRBJ2-3, with 7 bases aligning to TRBD1. The junction had 4 bases not matched to a gene; V was cut back by 1 base and J by 3 bases. This CDR3 has 15 residues. Germline V gives CDR1 LNHDA, CDR2 SQIVND (reference sequence).

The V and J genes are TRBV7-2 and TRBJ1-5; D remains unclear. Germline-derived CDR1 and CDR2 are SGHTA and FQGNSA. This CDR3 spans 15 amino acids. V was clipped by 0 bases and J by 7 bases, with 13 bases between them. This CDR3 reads CASSLAGGMGQPQHF. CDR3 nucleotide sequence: TGTGCCAGCAGCTTAGCGGGAGGTATGGGACAGCCCCAGCATTTT.

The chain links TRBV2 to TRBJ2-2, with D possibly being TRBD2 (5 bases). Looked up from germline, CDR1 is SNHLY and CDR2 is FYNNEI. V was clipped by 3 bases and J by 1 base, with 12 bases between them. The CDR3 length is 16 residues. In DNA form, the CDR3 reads TGTGCCAGCAGTGACCGGTTTAGCGTGAACACCGGGGAGCTGTTTTTT. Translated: CASSDRFSVNTGELFF. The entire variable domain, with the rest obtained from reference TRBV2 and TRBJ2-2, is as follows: EPEVTQTPSHQVTQMGQEVILRCVPISNHLYFYWYRQILGQKVEFLVSFYNNEISEKSEIFDDQFSVERPDGSNFTLKIRSTKLEDSAMYFCASSDRFSVNTGELFFGEGSRLTVL.

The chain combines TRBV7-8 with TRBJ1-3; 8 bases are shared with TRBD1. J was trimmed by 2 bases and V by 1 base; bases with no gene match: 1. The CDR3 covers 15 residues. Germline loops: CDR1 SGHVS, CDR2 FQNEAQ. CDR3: CASSLGRGPGNTIYF. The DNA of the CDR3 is TGTGCCAGCAGCTTAGGCAGGGGGCCTGGAAACACCATATATTTT.

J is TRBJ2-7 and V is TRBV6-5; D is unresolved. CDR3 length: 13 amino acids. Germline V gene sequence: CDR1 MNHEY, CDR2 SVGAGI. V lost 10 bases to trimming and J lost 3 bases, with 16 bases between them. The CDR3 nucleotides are TGTGCCACCGTCTTCGATGAGATCTACGAGCAGTACTTC. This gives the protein CATVFDEIYEQYF.

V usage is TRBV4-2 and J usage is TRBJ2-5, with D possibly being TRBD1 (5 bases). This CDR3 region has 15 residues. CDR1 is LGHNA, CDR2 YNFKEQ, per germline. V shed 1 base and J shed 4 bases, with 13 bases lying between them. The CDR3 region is CASSQGQGVGETQYF. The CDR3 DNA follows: TGTGCCAGCAGCCAAGGGCAGGGTGTGGGAGAGACCCAGTACTTC.

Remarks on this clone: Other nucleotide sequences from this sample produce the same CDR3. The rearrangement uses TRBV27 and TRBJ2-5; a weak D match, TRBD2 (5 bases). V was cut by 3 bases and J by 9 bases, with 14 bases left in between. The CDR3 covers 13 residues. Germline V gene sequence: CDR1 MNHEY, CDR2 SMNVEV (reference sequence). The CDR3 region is CASSFGVGSPQYF. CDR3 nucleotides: TGTGCCAGCAGTTTCGGGGTTGGGTCGCCCCAGTACTTC.

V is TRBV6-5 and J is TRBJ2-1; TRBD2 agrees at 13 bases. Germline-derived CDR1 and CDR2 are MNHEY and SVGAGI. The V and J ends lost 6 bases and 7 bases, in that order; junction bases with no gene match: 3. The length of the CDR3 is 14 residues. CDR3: CASRLAGGGNEQFF. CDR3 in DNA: TGTGCCAGCAGACTAGCGGGGGGGGGTAATGAGCAGTTCTTC.

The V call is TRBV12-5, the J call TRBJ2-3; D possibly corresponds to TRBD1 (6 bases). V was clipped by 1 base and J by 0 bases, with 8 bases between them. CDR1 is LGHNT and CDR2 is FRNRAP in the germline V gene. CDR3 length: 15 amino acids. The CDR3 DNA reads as TGTGCTAGTGGTTTGGACAGGGCCAGCACAGATACGCAGTATTTT. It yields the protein CASGLDRASTDTQYF. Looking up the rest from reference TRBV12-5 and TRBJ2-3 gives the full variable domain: DARVTQTPRHKVTEMGQEVTMRCQPILGHNTVFWYRQTMMQGLELLAYFRNRAPLDDSGMPKDRFSAEMPDATLATLKIQPSEPRDSAVYFCASGLDRASTDTQYFGPGTRLTVL.